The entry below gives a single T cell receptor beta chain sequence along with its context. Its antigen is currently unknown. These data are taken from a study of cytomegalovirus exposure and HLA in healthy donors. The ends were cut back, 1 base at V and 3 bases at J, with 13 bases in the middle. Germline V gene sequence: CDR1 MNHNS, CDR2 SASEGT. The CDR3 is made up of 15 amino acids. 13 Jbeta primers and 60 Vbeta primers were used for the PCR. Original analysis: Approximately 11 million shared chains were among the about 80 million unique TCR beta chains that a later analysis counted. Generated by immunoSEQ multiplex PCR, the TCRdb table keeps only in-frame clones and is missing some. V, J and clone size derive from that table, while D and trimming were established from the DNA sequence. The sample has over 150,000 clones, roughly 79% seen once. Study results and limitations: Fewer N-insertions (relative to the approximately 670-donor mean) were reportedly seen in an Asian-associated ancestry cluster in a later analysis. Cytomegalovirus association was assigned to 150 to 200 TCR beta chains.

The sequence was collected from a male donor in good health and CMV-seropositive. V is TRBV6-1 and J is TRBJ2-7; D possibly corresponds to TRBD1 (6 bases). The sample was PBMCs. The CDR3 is CASSEDTGRLYEQYF. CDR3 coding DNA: TGTGCCAGCAGTGAAGACACAGGGAGACTCTACGAGCAGTACTTC.